This T cell receptor (beta chain) was documented in a study of blood T cell repertoires in COVID-19. For the study at large: Material from acute and convalescent COVID-19 was sourced from the United States, Italy and Spain. T cells, B-cell-depleted T cells, or PBMCs supplied cDNA or gDNA.

Seattle's enrolled individuals joined amid active infection and were then monitored longitudinally. Authors' methods: Estimates of nucleated cell counts were drawn from the amplification of reference gene primers. Some clones are missing from TCRdb's copy, which holds only in-frame ones; the method was immunoSEQ multiplex PCR. V and J calls and clone size are as listed in that table; D and trimming were resolved from the DNA. The data contain about 370,000 clones, about 89% of them singletons. Per the germline V gene, CDR1 is SGHRS and CDR2 is YFSETQ. Losses at the gene ends were 9 bases for V and 13 bases for J; bases not matched to a gene: 14. The CDR3 is made up of 13 amino acids. This clone was detected once.

Material: peripheral blood. J is TRBJ2-1 and V is TRBV5-1, with 9 bases aligning to TRBD2. The TCR originated in a young woman with COVID-19, enrolled during active disease. The CDR3 coding sequence is TGCGCCAAGGGGGGCGGGAGGGCCGATGCTCAGTTCTTC. It translates to CAKGGGRADAQFF.